Listed below are T cell receptor beta chains from one sample, sequenced in a study of blood T cell repertoires in COVID-19. Assay used: immunoSEQ multiplex PCR; TCRdb lists only in-frame clones, some missing. The sample has some 260,000 clones, approximately 86% seen once. The specimen was PBMCs or T cells enriched from blood (not recorded which). These receptors all stem from a woman aged 25 to 39 with acute COVID-19. The CDR3 runs from the conserved cysteine through the conserved F or W. A D gene is named only where the DNA matches it firmly. Size tells how often a clone was seen (once, few, many) or the class of an expanded clone, and some rows leave it out.

V	size	J	D	DNA	CDR3
TRBV19	once	TRBJ2-6	-	TGTGCCAGTAGTATAGGGACAGCTGGGGCCAACGTCCTGACTTTC	CASSIGTAGANVLTF
TRBV7-2	-	TRBJ2-2	TRBD1	TGTGCCAGCAGCTCCTACAGGGGGCCGAACACCGGGGAGCTGTTTTTT	CASSSYRGPNTGELFF
TRBV7-6	-	TRBJ2-3	-	TGTGCCAGCAGCTATCGGCCGGGTCCCAACACAGATACGCAGTATTTT	CASSYRPGPNTDTQYF
TRBV28	-	TRBJ1-2	-	TGTGCCAGCAGTTTATCTTCCTATGGCTACACCTTC	CASSLSSYGYTF
TRBV28	-	TRBJ1-2	-	TGTGCCAGCATGGCAGGGTGGGGCTACACCTTC	CASMAGWGYTF
TRBV28	-	TRBJ2-7	-	TGTGCCAGCAGTCCCGCAGGGGCACAATACGAGCAGTACTTC	CASSPAGAQYEQYF
TRBV3-1/TRBV3-2	-	TRBJ2-1	-	TGTGCCAGCACCCCCCGCTTGACTTACTCCTACAATGAGCAGTTCTTC	CASTPRLTYSYNEQFF
TRBV6-5	few	TRBJ2-7	TRBD1	TGTGCCAGCAGCAGGGACAGGGACTACGAGCAGTACTTC	CASSRDRDYEQYF
TRBV7-2	-	TRBJ1-1	TRBD1	TGTGCCAGCAGCGACCGGGACAGGGGGCGAGGACCGGACACTGAAGCTTTCTTT	CASSDRDRGRGPDTEAFF
TRBV7-2	-	TRBJ1-3	TRBD1	TGTGCCAGCAGCCAGACAGGGGGTTGGCCTGGAAACACCATATATTTT	CASSQTGGWPGNTIYF
TRBV9	-	TRBJ1-2	-	TGTGCCAGCAGCTCCAGGGCCTATGGCTACACCTTC	CASSSRAYGYTF
TRBV11-2	once	TRBJ2-5	TRBD2	TGTGCCAGCAGCTTAAGCGGGGGGGCCGGTGAGACCCAGTACTTC	CASSLSGGAGETQYF
TRBV6-6	-	TRBJ1-3	TRBD1	TGTGCCAGCAGTCTCGAGGGACAGGTCTCTGGAAACACCATATATTTT	CASSLEGQVSGNTIYF
TRBV6-2/TRBV6-3	-	TRBJ2-5	TRBD2	TGTGCCAGCAGTTACTCGAGGGGGACTAGCGGGGAGGAGACCCAGTACTTC	CASSYSRGTSGEETQYF
TRBV7-2	-	TRBJ2-7	TRBD2	TGTGCCAGCAGCTTAGGACTAGCGGGAGTGGGGTACTTC	CASSLGLAGVGYF
TRBV30	-	TRBJ1-5	TRBD1	TGTGCCTGGCGTAGGGACAGGGGCGATCAGCCCCAGCATTTT	CAWRRDRGDQPQHF
TRBV27	-	TRBJ2-2	-	TGTGCCAGCAGTTTAGTACAGTCGAACACCGGGGAGCTGTTTTTT	CASSLVQSNTGELFF
TRBV19	-	TRBJ2-3	-	TGTGCCAGTGGAACGGGACTGCCCAGCACAGATACGCAGTATTTT	CASGTGLPSTDTQYF
TRBV11-1	-	TRBJ2-1	-	TGTGCCAGCAGCTTAGAAGGCCAGGGGAACTACAATGAGCAGTTCTTC	CASSLEGQGNYNEQFF
TRBV27	few	TRBJ1-6	-	TGTGCCAGCAGTTTCCGGGACATGTTATCACCCCTCCACTTT	CASSFRDMLSPLHF
TRBV5-1	once	TRBJ2-1	TRBD1	TGCGCCAGCAGCGGATCACAGGGGTTGAGTGAGCAGTTCTTC	CASSGSQGLSEQFF
TRBV29-1	-	TRBJ2-1	-	TGCAGCGTTGAAACTGGGTCAGGGGAATCCTACAATGAGCAGTTCTTC	CSVETGSGESYNEQFF
TRBV5-1	few	TRBJ2-1	-	TGCGCCAGCAGCGTGACAGGCACAATAGACAATGAGCAGTTCTTC	CASSVTGTIDNEQFF
TRBV28	-	TRBJ2-1	-	TGTGCCAGCAGTTTAACTAGCCCGGGTGAGCAGTTCTTC	CASSLTSPGEQFF
TRBV6-2/TRBV6-3	-	TRBJ1-6	-	TGTGCCAGCAGTCCCCGAACAAATTCACCCCTCCACTTT	CASSPRTNSPLHF
TRBV12-3/TRBV12-4	-	TRBJ2-7	-	TGTGCCAGCAGTTTCCAGGTTATCTACGAGCAGTACTTC	CASSFQVIYEQYF
TRBV5-6	few	TRBJ2-5	TRBD2	TGTGCCAGCAGTATCGGGCGGGGGGGTGGATGGCAAGAGACCCAGTACTTC	CASSIGRGGGWQETQYF
TRBV5-5	-	TRBJ2-5	-	TGTGCCAGCAGCTTGGGTTGGGGGCGCGGGGAGACCCAGTACTTC	CASSLGWGRGETQYF
TRBV11-1	-	TRBJ2-1	TRBD2	TGTGCCAGCACCCTTGAATCTAGCGGGAGCAATGAGCAGTTCTTC	CASTLESSGSNEQFF
TRBV5-4	-	TRBJ1-6	TRBD1	TGTGCCAGCAGCTTGTCACAGGGGGCGAGAAATTCACCCCTCCACTTT	CASSLSQGARNSPLHF
TRBV4-1	few	TRBJ2-2	-	TGCGCCAGCAGCCAAGAGTCTCTGGGGGGTAAAGGGGAGCTGTTTTTT	CASSQESLGGKGELFF
TRBV7-2	-	TRBJ1-5	-	TGTGCCAGCAGTAGGGGAACGAGCAATCAGCCCCAGCATTTT	CASSRGTSNQPQHF